These T cell receptor beta chains were read from a single sample in a study of cytomegalovirus exposure and HLA in healthy donors. Clones were read by immunoSEQ multiplex PCR, and TCRdb kept only the in-frame ones, dropping some. The table records roughly 110,000 clones, under 90% of them present only once. Material: PBMCs. Every receptor here comes from a woman between 18 and 30 years old in good health and CMV-seronegative. Both conserved end residues are part of each CDR3.

V,CDR3
TRBV7-2,CASRAFGGNQETQYF
TRBV28,CASSSSPSGYYEQYF
TRBV28,CASSLPGQGGYGYTF
TRBV19,CASTLRGIGNEQFF
TRBV4-1,CASSLLDNFNNEQFF
TRBV4-1,CASSLVHGQTNYGYTF
TRBV27,CASSLSGGLGGYEQYF
TRBV7-2,CASSLWGTGQEKNTEAFF
TRBV7-8,CASSLGRQLQTQYF
TRBV7-6,CASSLTPAGSSQPQHF
TRBV14,CASSQDPGRETQYF
TRBV11-3,CASSLQYDNEQFF
TRBV28,CASSLQGAWYGYTF
TRBV30,CAWSPGTAKGYTF
TRBV29-1,CSVGRQVNTEAFF
TRBV27,CASAVLAGGPRVGELFF
TRBV10-3,CAIRRDRGNYNEQFF
TRBV7-2,CASSSVSGITDTQYF
TRBV6-6,CASSFPGTGDEKLFF
TRBV6-6,CATGGTYKGRNTEAFF
TRBV2,CASSVDRGSYNEQFF
TRBV25-1,CASSEKVENSRTQYF
TRBV19,CASSARTSGKETQYF
TRBV6-1,CASSDRDRGGYTF
TRBV6-6,CASSYPQARSYEQYF
TRBV30,CAWSRLAGSGELFF
TRBV21-1,CASSSRTEADTQYF
TRBV5-1,CASSQDIITDTQYF
TRBV9,CASSPLAGPSTDTQYF
TRBV12-1,CASSFDFVRLAPNTEAFF
TRBV2,CASGTGGRNQPQHF
TRBV28,CASRHTGTGKREQYF
TRBV14,CASSLVGVTDTQYF
TRBV6-1,CASSPASYNEQFF
TRBV11-3,CASSTPPGEKLFF